This paragraph covers one T cell receptor beta chain sequence. Its antigen is unknown. The data are from a study of PD-1 blockade in classical Hodgkin lymphoma. Study-wide results and limits: A reduction in baseline TCR diversity was reportedly seen in newly diagnosed patients relative to healthy donors. Patients newly diagnosed and complete responders had comparable baseline diversity.

Generated by immunoSEQ multiplex PCR, the TCRdb table keeps only in-frame clones and is missing some. The table records about 35,000 clones, about 93% of them present only once. The CDR3 runs 14 residues. In germline, CDR1 is SGHVS, CDR2 FNYEAQ. V was pared by 2 bases and J by 3 bases, with 7 bases between. Every one of the patients relapsed after autologous stem cell transplantation (brentuximab vedotin exposure was variable). With magnetic negative selection, CD4+ T cells were purified from PBMCs that had been thawed. The study recorded best responses of complete response, partial response or progressive disease.

The receptor comes from a human donor with classical Hodgkin lymphoma. Source: CD4+ T cells from blood, taken at baseline. This chain uses TRBV7-6 with TRBJ1-4; D is perhaps TRBD1 (6 bases). CDR3: CASSLRGPNEKLFF. CDR3 coding DNA: TGTGCCAGCAGCTTACGGGGGCCTAATGAAAAACTGTTTTTT.